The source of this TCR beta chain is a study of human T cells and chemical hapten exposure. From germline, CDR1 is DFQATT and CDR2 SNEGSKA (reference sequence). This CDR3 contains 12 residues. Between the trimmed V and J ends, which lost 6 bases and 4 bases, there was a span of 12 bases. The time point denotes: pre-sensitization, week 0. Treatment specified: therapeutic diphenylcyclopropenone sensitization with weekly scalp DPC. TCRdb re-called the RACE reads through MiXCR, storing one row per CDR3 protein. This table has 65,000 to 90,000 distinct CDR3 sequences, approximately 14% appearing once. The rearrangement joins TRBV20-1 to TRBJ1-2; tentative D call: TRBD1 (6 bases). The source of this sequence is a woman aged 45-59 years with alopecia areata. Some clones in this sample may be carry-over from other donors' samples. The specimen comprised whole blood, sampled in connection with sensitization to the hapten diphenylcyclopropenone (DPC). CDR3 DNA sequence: TGCAGTGCAAGCAGGGGAACCTATGGCTACACCTTC. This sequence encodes CSASRGTYGYTF.